These 17 T cell receptor beta chains share one sample of origin, sequenced in a study of T cell repertoires in cytomegalovirus infection. TCRdb passed the reads through MiXCR, listing each CDR3 protein once. The sample shows about 360,000 distinct CDR3 sequences, roughly 18% of them seen only once. Sequences were obtained from PBMCs. The origin of the receptors is a human donor in good health (CMV status not recorded). Some clones in this sample may be carry-over from other donors' samples.

For the CDR3, the DNA is TGTGCCAGCAGTTTCGGTGGGGTCTCCTATAATTCACCCCTCCACTTT. As protein: CASSFGGVSYNSPLHF. The V gene is TRBV28, the J gene TRBJ1-6; D unresolved. Germline V gene lookup returns CDR1 MDHEN and CDR2 SYDVKM. Trimming stripped 3 bases from V and 0 bases from J, with 9 bases between. The CDR3 runs 16 residues.

This clonotype has only a few counts. The rearrangement joins TRBV11-2 to TRBJ1-4, with 7 bases aligning to TRBD1. The CDR3 consists of 13 residues. J lost 12 bases, V lost 6 bases, and 10 bases had no gene match. The V gene's germline CDR1 is SGHAT and CDR2 FQNNGV. CDR3 sequence (DNA): TGTGCCAGCAGACCCGCCACAGGGACAGAACTGTTTTTT. Amino acids: CASRPATGTELFF.

J is TRBJ1-1 and V is TRBV6-6, with unresolved D. The CDR3 is 14 residues long. Germline V CDR1 and CDR2: MNHNY, SVGAGI (reference sequence). The germline V and J ends were trimmed by 0 bases and 2 bases, with 7 bases remaining between them. The CDR3 DNA reads as TGTGCCAGCAGTTACTCGACGAGTAACACTGAAGCTTTCTTT. This codes for CASSYSTSNTEAFF.

This clonotype was seen repeatedly, ten times or more. The chain has TRBV12-3 or TRBV12-4 and TRBJ1-5; D gene uncertain. This CDR3 comprises 13 residues. Trimming pared 0 bases from V and 8 bases from J, leaving 8 bases between. As DNA, the CDR3 is TGTGCCAGCAGTTTAGCAGCCGGGGAGCCCCAGCATTTT. Translation gives CASSLAAGEPQHF.

The gene calls are TRBV28 and TRBJ1-1; D gene uncertain. Germline assignment: CDR1 MDHEN and CDR2 SYDVKM. The CDR3 spans 14 residues. V was clipped by 6 bases and J by 3 bases, with 14 bases between them. CDR3 in amino acids: CASSSYGKYTEAFF. Written as DNA, the CDR3 is TGTGCCAGCAGCTCCTACGGGAAGTACACTGAAGCTTTCTTT.

In this sample, this clonotype turned up once. The rearrangement joins TRBV6-2 or TRBV6-3 to TRBJ2-7; TRBD1 might be the D (5 bases). Per germline, CDR1 MNHEY and CDR2 SVGEGT. There are 16 residues in the CDR3. V dropped 5 bases and J dropped 4 bases, with 21 bases sitting between them. CDR3: CASSHELPSRDYEQYF. The CDR3, as DNA: TGTGCCAGCAGTCACGAACTTCCATCCAGGGATTACGAGCAGTACTTC.

This clonotype has ten or more counts. V is TRBV7-2 and J is TRBJ1-4; D unresolved. Germline CDR1 and CDR2: SGHTA and FQGNSA. Trimming stripped 5 bases from V and 8 bases from J, with 18 bases between. CDR3 length: 15 residues. The CDR3 region is CASSPVGWKGEKLFF. DNA of the CDR3: TGTGCCAGCAGCCCGGTCGGTTGGAAGGGCGAAAAACTGTTTTTT.

In its sample, this clonotype was seen many times. The chain links TRBV7-2 to TRBJ2-7, with D possibly matching TRBD1 (7 bases). The length of the CDR3 is 15 residues. With 2 bases removed from V and 2 bases from J, the gap between germline ends came to 13 bases. CDR1 and CDR2 (germline): SGHTA, FQGNSA. The CDR3 DNA follows: TGTGCCAGCAGCTTACACCAGGGGGGCCCCTACGAGCAGTACTTC. The encoded protein is CASSLHQGGPYEQYF.

The table lists this clonotype with a few counts. The V and J genes are TRBV12-3 or TRBV12-4 and TRBJ2-1; TRBD2 matches at 7 bases. This CDR3 contains 16 residues. After removal of 4 bases from V and 6 bases from J, the junction contained 12 bases not matched to a gene. CDR3 loop: CASSSGEAGLANEQFF. The CDR3 DNA reads as TGTGCCAGCAGTTCCGGGGAAGCGGGATTAGCCAATGAGCAGTTCTTC.

In its sample, this clonotype was seen many times. The chain is built from TRBV7-2 and TRBJ2-1; D is uncertain. Trimming cost V 3 bases and J 4 bases, with 13 bases left between them. The germline gives CDR1 SGHTA, CDR2 FQGNSA. The CDR3 runs 15 residues. Here the CDR3 DNA reads TGTGCCAGCAGCTTTAGCTTTGCCGGTTACAATGAGCAGTTCTTC. Its translation: CASSFSFAGYNEQFF. Variable domain in full (rest from reference TRBV7-2 and TRBJ2-1): GAGVSQSPSNKVTEKGKDVELRCDPISGHTALYWYRQSLGQGLEFLIYFQGNSAPDKSGLPSDRFSAERTGGSVSTLTIQRTQQEDSAVYLCASSFSFAGYNEQFFGPGTRLTVL.

V usage is TRBV2 and J usage is TRBJ2-7; 8 nucleotides align to TRBD1. With V trimmed by 6 bases and J by 3 bases, 1 base remained unmatched. CDR3 length equals 12 residues. Germline CDR1 and CDR2: SNHLY and FYNNEI. The CDR3 region is CASRDRVYEQYF. CDR3 coding DNA: TGTGCCAGCAGGGACAGGGTCTACGAGCAGTACTTC.

The J gene is TRBJ1-2, the V gene TRBV4-3; D is unresolved. Deletions cut 0 bases from V and 1 base from J, with 9 bases between. The CDR3 has 15 residues. Looked up from germline, CDR1 is LGHNA and CDR2 is YSLEER. The CDR3 spells CASSQDPWNNYGYTF. The CDR3, as DNA: TGCGCCAGCAGCCAAGACCCCTGGAATAACTATGGCTACACCTTC.

This clonotype was observed a handful of times. V gene TRBV20-1 combines with J gene TRBJ2-1, with D hard to call. CDR3 length: 12 residues. Germline V gene sequence: CDR1 DFQATT, CDR2 SNEGSKA (reference sequence). V dropped 5 bases and J dropped 9 bases, with 14 bases sitting between them. CDR3 region: CSARLEPTEQFF. CDR3 bases: TGCAGTGCTCGTCTAGAGCCGACTGAGCAGTTCTTC.

Ten or more counts support this clonotype. The V gene is TRBV7-9, the J gene TRBJ2-3; 8 bases map to TRBD1. The length of the CDR3 is 17 residues. Germline V gives CDR1 SEHNR, CDR2 FQNEAQ (reference sequence). V dropped 11 bases and J dropped 1; count of bases not matched to a gene: 17. CDR3: CASSIGAGGFGTDTQYF. CDR3 coding DNA: TGTGCCTCATCAATTGGTGCAGGGGGCTTTGGCACAGATACGCAGTATTTT.

This clonotype was counted ten times or more. The chain has TRBV7-2 and TRBJ2-5; no definite D call. The germline CDR1 and CDR2 sequences are SGHTA and FQGNSA. V lost 10 bases to trimming and J lost 3 bases, with 27 bases between them. The CDR3 sequence is 17 residues long. The CDR3 coding sequence is TGTGCCATCCAGCCATATCTACCGGACGGCCGGGAAGAGACCCAGTACTTC. It encodes CAIQPYLPDGREETQYF.

This clonotype was seen only a few times. In DNA, the CDR3 is TGTGCCATCAGTGGACAGGGTCGGGACACTGAAGCTTTCTTT. It is translated as CAISGQGRDTEAFF. The chain recombines TRBV10-3 with TRBJ1-1; 7 nucleotides align to TRBD1. Germline trimming cut 4 bases from V and 3 bases from J; bases unmatched to any gene: 5. From germline, CDR1 is ENHRY and CDR2 SYGVKD. This CDR3 spans 14 amino acids.

This clonotype was found a few times. CDR3: CASGTGGQRGNEQFF. The CDR3 DNA reads TGTGCCAGTGGGACAGGGGGCCAGAGGGGCAATGAGCAGTTCTTC. This chain links TRBV19 with TRBJ2-1, with 12 bases fitting TRBD1. The CDR3 is 15 amino acids. The germline V gene encodes CDR1 LNHDA and CDR2 SQIVND (reference sequence). Losses at the gene ends were 8 bases for V and 6 bases for J; bases not matched to a gene: 8.